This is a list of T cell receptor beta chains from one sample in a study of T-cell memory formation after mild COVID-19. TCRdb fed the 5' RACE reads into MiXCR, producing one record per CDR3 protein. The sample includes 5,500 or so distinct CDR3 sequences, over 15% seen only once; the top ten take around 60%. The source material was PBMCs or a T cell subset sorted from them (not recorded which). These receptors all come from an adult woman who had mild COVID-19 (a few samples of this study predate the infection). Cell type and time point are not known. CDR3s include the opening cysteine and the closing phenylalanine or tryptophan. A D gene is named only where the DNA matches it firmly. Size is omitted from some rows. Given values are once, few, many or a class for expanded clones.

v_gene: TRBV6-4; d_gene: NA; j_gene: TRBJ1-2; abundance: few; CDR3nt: TGTGCCAGCAGTGCGTCCGGGGACGGATACTATGGCTACACCTTC; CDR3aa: CASSASGDGYYGYTF
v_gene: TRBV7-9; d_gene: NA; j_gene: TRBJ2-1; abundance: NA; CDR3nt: TGTGCCAGCAGGTCCGGGCGGTACAATGAGCAGTTCTTC; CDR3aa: CASRSGRYNEQFF
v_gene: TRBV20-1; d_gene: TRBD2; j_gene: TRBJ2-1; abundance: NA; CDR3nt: TGCAGTGCTCCGAGCGGGAGGGCCCCCAATGAGCAGTTCTTC; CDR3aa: CSAPSGRAPNEQFF
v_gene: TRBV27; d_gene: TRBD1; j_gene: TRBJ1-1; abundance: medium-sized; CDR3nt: TGTGCCAGCAGACCCTACGCGACAGGGATGAACACTGAAGCTTTCTTT; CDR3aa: CASRPYATGMNTEAFF
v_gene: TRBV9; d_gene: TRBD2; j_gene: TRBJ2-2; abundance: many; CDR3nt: TGTGCCAGCAGCGGACTAGCGGGAGGGGGAACCGGGGAGCTGTTTTTT; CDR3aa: CASSGLAGGGTGELFF
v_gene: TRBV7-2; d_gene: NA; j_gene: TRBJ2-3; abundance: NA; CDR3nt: TGTGCCAGCAGCGTAACCTTAGATACGCAGTATTTT; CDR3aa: CASSVTLDTQYF
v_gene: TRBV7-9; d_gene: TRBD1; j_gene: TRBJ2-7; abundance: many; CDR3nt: TGTGCCAGCAGCTCCGCGAGACAGGGTTCCCCCTACGAGCAGTACTTC; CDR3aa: CASSSARQGSPYEQYF
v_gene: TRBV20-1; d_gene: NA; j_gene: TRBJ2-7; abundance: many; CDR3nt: TGCAGTGCTAGATATTCGGGATACGAGCAGTACTTC; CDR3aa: CSARYSGYEQYF
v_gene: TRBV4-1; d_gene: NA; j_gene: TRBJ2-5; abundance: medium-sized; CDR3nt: TGCGCCAGCAGCCAGGGCCACTCGGAGAATCAAGAGACCCAGTACTTC; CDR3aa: CASSQGHSENQETQYF
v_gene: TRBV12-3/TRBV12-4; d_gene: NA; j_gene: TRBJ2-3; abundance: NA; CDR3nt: TGTGCCAGCAGTTTAGCGCTGTCGGGAGCGAAATCCAAAAGAGTTCAAACAGATACGCAGTATTTT; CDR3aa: CASSLALSGAKSKRVQTDTQYF
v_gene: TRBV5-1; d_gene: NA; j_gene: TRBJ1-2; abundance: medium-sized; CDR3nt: TGCGCCAGCAGCTTGTGGGCAGCTAACTATGGCTACACCTTC; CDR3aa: CASSLWAANYGYTF
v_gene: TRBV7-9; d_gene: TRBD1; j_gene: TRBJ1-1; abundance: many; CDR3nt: TGTGCCAGCAGCTTATTGAACAGGGGGGCTGAAGCTTTCTTT; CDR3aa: CASSLLNRGAEAFF
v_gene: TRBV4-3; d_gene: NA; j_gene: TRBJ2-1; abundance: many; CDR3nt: TGCGCCAGCAGCCAAGAGGCCCGAGGAGGTGAGCAGTTCTTC; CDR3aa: CASSQEARGGEQFF
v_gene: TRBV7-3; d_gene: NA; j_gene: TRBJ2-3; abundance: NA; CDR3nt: TGTGCCAGCAGCTTAAATCCGGGGCCTCCCGCAGATACGCAGTATTTT; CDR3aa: CASSLNPGPPADTQYF
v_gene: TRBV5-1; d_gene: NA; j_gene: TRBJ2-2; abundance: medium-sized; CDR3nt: TGCGCCAGCAGCATGGGTTGGGGCGGCACCGGGGAGCTGTTTTTT; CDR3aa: CASSMGWGGTGELFF